This is a list of T cell receptor beta chains from one sample in a study. Data came from immunoSEQ multiplex PCR; TCRdb stores just in-frame clones and leaves some out. The sample yields around 50,000 clones, approximately 93% seen once. What was sequenced was PBMCs. These receptors all stem from a man aged 40-49 years with rheumatoid arthritis. The CDR3 runs from the conserved cysteine through the conserved F or W. Each record gives: J gene, V gene, CDR3 protein.

j_call: TRBJ1-5
v_call: TRBV6-5
cdr3_aa: CASSGVGGNQPQHF

j_call: TRBJ2-7
v_call: TRBV30
cdr3_aa: CAWSPPTYEQYF

j_call: TRBJ1-4
v_call: TRBV25-1
cdr3_aa: CASSESGHRGRNEKLFF

j_call: TRBJ2-7
v_call: TRBV27
cdr3_aa: CASSSVGSAYEQYF

j_call: TRBJ2-2
v_call: TRBV5-1
cdr3_aa: CASSLATTNTGELFF

j_call: TRBJ2-5
v_call: TRBV19
cdr3_aa: CASSISWGSGPREETQYF

j_call: TRBJ1-2
v_call: TRBV6-5
cdr3_aa: CASSYSLGLDYGYTF

j_call: TRBJ2-7
v_call: TRBV9
cdr3_aa: CASSARPVPGQGLAGEYEQYF

j_call: TRBJ2-7
v_call: TRBV11-3
cdr3_aa: CASSFGAGGSYEQYF

j_call: TRBJ1-5
v_call: TRBV2
cdr3_aa: CASSVAQGGNQPQHF

j_call: TRBJ1-6
v_call: TRBV27
cdr3_aa: CASSFWDRRDSPLHF

j_call: TRBJ1-2
v_call: TRBV6-2/TRBV6-3
cdr3_aa: CASSTLSWGYTF

j_call: TRBJ2-7
v_call: TRBV9
cdr3_aa: CASSVGSSAAYEQYF

j_call: TRBJ2-7
v_call: TRBV7-2
cdr3_aa: CASSYTGTKTYEQYF

j_call: TRBJ1-2
v_call: TRBV28
cdr3_aa: CASGLTGPYGYTF

j_call: TRBJ2-1
v_call: TRBV4-2
cdr3_aa: CASSQETSGRKGEQFF

j_call: TRBJ2-1
v_call: TRBV7-6
cdr3_aa: CASSPTDRPSRHNEQFF

j_call: TRBJ2-7
v_call: TRBV5-5
cdr3_aa: CASSLVPGDSYEQYF

j_call: TRBJ1-4
v_call: TRBV1
cdr3_aa: CTSSQGGWTNEKLFF

j_call: TRBJ1-4
v_call: TRBV4-1
cdr3_aa: CASSQAWGTGDEKLFF

j_call: TRBJ1-5
v_call: TRBV2
cdr3_aa: CASSEDGATNQPQHF

j_call: TRBJ1-6
v_call: TRBV19
cdr3_aa: CASGTGAGGNSPLHF

j_call: TRBJ2-7
v_call: TRBV19
cdr3_aa: CASSNLAGSHEQYF

j_call: TRBJ2-3
v_call: TRBV4-2
cdr3_aa: CASSQPRTSGRKSTDTQYF

j_call: TRBJ1-1
v_call: TRBV5-6
cdr3_aa: CASSFLGVNTEAFF

j_call: TRBJ1-1
v_call: TRBV6-6
cdr3_aa: CASSYPGGADTEAFF

j_call: TRBJ2-1
v_call: TRBV6-6
cdr3_aa: CASSGLARYNEQFF

j_call: TRBJ2-2
v_call: TRBV4-1
cdr3_aa: CASSQSPASGAYTGELFF

j_call: TRBJ2-7
v_call: TRBV11-2
cdr3_aa: CASSTTLGDEQYF